This T cell receptor (beta chain) derives from a study of blood T cell repertoires in COVID-19. Study information: There were acute and convalescent COVID-19 samples, and they came from the United States, Italy and Spain. T cells, B-cell-depleted T cells, or PBMCs supplied cDNA or gDNA.

The CDR3 contains 15 residues. In germline, CDR1 is KGHDR, CDR2 SFDVKD. Trimming removed 9 bases at V and 1 base at J, with 15 bases between. Per the original data handling: Reference gene primers were amplified, and this amplification served to estimate nucleated cell counts. The protocol was immunoSEQ multiplex PCR, while the TCRdb copy is restricted to in-frame clones and leaves out a portion. The V and J calls and clone size were taken over from that table, and D and trimming were inferred from the DNA. This table holds more than 150,000 clones, about 80% found once. The sequence was obtained from a man in his sixties with acute or convalescent COVID-19. The sequencing input was peripheral blood. The V call is TRBV24-1, the J call TRBJ2-1, with D possibly being TRBD2 (5 bases). The CDR3 DNA is TGTGCCACCTCCAGTGAGAGGGTATCCTACAATGAGCAGTTCTTC. Translated, it gives CATSSERVSYNEQFF.